The 19 T cell receptor beta chains reported below all come from one sample, sequenced in a study of blood T cell repertoires in COVID-19. TCRdb's table, derived via immunoSEQ multiplex PCR, lists solely in-frame clones and lacks some. This sample has 200,000 to 250,000 clones; 75% to 85% occur once, and the top ten carry 1.3%. The sequenced sample consisted of peripheral blood. The receptors come from a woman in her 30s with COVID-19, enrolled during active disease.

This clone was seen a few times. The chain is built from TRBV19 and TRBJ1-2, with D possibly being TRBD1 (6 bases). Trimming stripped 6 bases from V and 4 bases from J, with 12 bases between. There are 13 residues in the CDR3. CDR1 and CDR2 (germline): LNHDA, SQIVND (reference sequence). The CDR3 DNA follows: TGTGCCAGTAGACGTTTACAGGGCTATGGCTACACCTTC. It yields the protein CASRRLQGYGYTF.

In its sample, this clone was seen once. The chain uses TRBV30 and TRBJ2-7; D call uncertain. Germline loops: CDR1 GTSNPN, CDR2 SVGIG (reference sequence). Trimming removed 3 bases from V and 3 bases from J, with 6 bases in between. The CDR3 consists of 11 residues. The chain's CDR3 is CAWSESYEQYF. The CDR3 nucleotides are TGTGCCTGGAGCGAGAGCTACGAGCAGTACTTC. The whole variable domain, filled in from reference TRBV30 and TRBJ2-7, reads SQTIHQWPATLVQPVGSPLSLECTVEGTSNPNLYWYRQAAGRGLQLLFYSVGIGQISSEVPQNLSASRPQDRQFILSSKKLLLSDSGFYLCAWSESYEQYFGPGTRLTVT.

This clone was observed a single time. The chain recombines TRBV5-6 with TRBJ2-1, with 13 nucleotides matching TRBD2. Germline V gives CDR1 SGHDT, CDR2 YYEEEE. V gave up 2 bases and J gave up 8 bases; unmatched junction bases: 4. The CDR3 consists of 15 residues. The CDR3 nucleotides read TGTGCCAGCAGCTTTGGACTAGCGGGGGCGGATGAGCAGTTCTTC. The encoded protein is CASSFGLAGADEQFF. Full variable domain (outside the CDR3, taken from reference TRBV5-6 and TRBJ2-1): DAGVTQSPTHLIKTRGQQVTLRCSPKSGHDTVSWYQQALGQGPQFIFQYYEEEERQRGNFPDRFSGHQFPNYSSELNVNALLLGDSALYLCASSFGLAGADEQFFGPGTRLTVL.

The chain recombines TRBV12-3 or TRBV12-4 with TRBJ1-2; tentative D call: TRBD1 (6 bases). This CDR3 is 11 amino acids long. V lost 5 bases to trimming and J lost 5 bases, with 6 bases between them. CDR3 nucleotides: TGTGCCAGCAGTGGACAGTATGGCTACACCTTC. This gives the protein CASSGQYGYTF.

This chain links TRBV29-1 with TRBJ2-3; TRBD1 might be the D (6 bases). V was pared by 4 bases and J by 2 bases, with 10 bases between. The germline V gene has CDR1 SQVTM and CDR2 ANQGSEA. This CDR3 region has 13 residues. Written as DNA, the CDR3 is TGCAGCGTTGGACAGGTACTCACAGATACGCAGTATTTT. Translated: CSVGQVLTDTQYF.

This clone was seen only once. The chain is built from TRBV2 and TRBJ1-2; maybe TRBD1 (5 bases). V gave up 6 bases and J gave up 1 base, with 9 bases separating them. CDR1 is SNHLY and CDR2 is FYNNEI in the germline V gene. The CDR3 is 13 residues long. The CDR3 here is CASSREVNYGYTF. The CDR3 DNA sequence: TGTGCCAGCAGCAGGGAAGTTAACTATGGCTACACCTTC.

The gene calls are TRBV19 and TRBJ1-2; 11 bases are a match to TRBD1. The V and J ends lost 8 bases and 9 bases, in that order; junction bases with no gene match: 8. CDR3 size: 13 residues. The germline CDR1 and CDR2 sequences are LNHDA and SQIVND (reference sequence). The CDR3 protein is CASSGTGGNSYTF. The CDR3 DNA is TGTGCCAGTTCCGGGACAGGGGGTAACAGCTACACCTTC.

The V and J genes are TRBV9 and TRBJ1-2, with no clear D. The V end lost 3 bases, the J end lost 6 bases, and 21 bases lay between the germline ends. The germline gives CDR1 SGDLS, CDR2 YYNGEE. The CDR3 is 16 amino acids. CDR3 nucleotide sequence: TGTGCCAGCAGCGGCACGGCGAGGGAAGGGCAGGATGGCTACACCTTC. This translates into CASSGTAREGQDGYTF.

The chain carries TRBV7-2 and TRBJ2-7; the match to TRBD2 covers 9 bases. The CDR3 sequence is 15 residues long. J was trimmed by 0 bases and V by 8 bases; bases with no gene match: 8. Germline V gives CDR1 SGHTA, CDR2 FQGNSA. CDR3 in amino acids: CASLKPTSGSYEQYF. DNA of the CDR3: TGTGCCAGCCTTAAACCGACTAGCGGCTCCTACGAGCAGTACTTC.

J is TRBJ2-7 and V is TRBV7-2; 10 bases are a match to TRBD2. V gave up 2 bases and J gave up 0 bases; unmatched junction bases: 1. Germline CDR1 and CDR2: SGHTA and FQGNSA. This CDR3 contains 15 residues. The CDR3: CASSLSGGVSYEQYF. The CDR3 nucleotides are TGTGCCAGCAGCTTAAGCGGGGGGGTCTCCTACGAGCAGTACTTC.

V gene TRBV7-8 combines with J gene TRBJ1-6; the match to TRBD1 covers 7 bases. From germline, CDR1 is SGHVS and CDR2 FQNEAQ. The CDR3 runs 15 residues. V gave up 5 bases and J gave up 7 bases; unmatched junction bases: 8. The CDR3 nucleotides read TGTGCCAGCAGCCGCAGACAGGGCCAGAATTCACCCCTCCACTTT. Translation gives CASSRRQGQNSPLHF.

The V and J genes are TRBV25-1 and TRBJ1-2, with a weak D call TRBD1 (6 bases). CDR3 length: 13 residues. The ends were cut back, 9 bases at V and 0 bases at J, with 11 bases in the middle. The germline V gene encodes CDR1 MGHDK and CDR2 SYGVNS. CDR3 loop: CASRTETNYGYTF. The DNA for the CDR3 is TGTGCCAGTAGGACAGAAACTAACTATGGCTACACCTTC.

This clone appeared once. CDR3: CASSFGLADSYNEQFF. CDR3 DNA sequence: TGTGCCAGCAGCTTTGGACTAGCGGATTCCTACAATGAGCAGTTCTTC. V gene TRBV5-6 combines with J gene TRBJ2-1; 10 positions agree with TRBD2. Germline CDR1 reads SGHDT; CDR2 reads YYEEEE. The CDR3 is 16 amino acids. With V trimmed by 2 bases and J by 1 base, 3 bases remained unmatched.

The chain uses TRBV2 and TRBJ2-1; 8 bases are a match to TRBD2. The CDR3 is 15 amino acids. Looked up from germline, CDR1 is SNHLY and CDR2 is FYNNEI. Losses at the gene ends were 8 bases for V and 6 bases for J; bases not matched to a gene: 12. The CDR3 region has the DNA TGTGCCAGCGTGAAACTAGCGGCCGGGACCAATGAGCAGTTCTTC. It yields the protein CASVKLAAGTNEQFF.

The chain employs TRBV7-3 and TRBJ2-1, with 9 bases identical to TRBD2. V was clipped by 2 bases and J by 6 bases; unmatched bases: 5. The CDR3 totals 15 residues. Germline values: CDR1 SGHTA, CDR2 FQGTGA. DNA of the CDR3: TGTGCCAGCAGCTTATTAAGCGGGAGGTTCAATGAGCAGTTCTTC. Residues: CASSLLSGRFNEQFF.

The chain combines TRBV7-2 with TRBJ2-7, with no clear D. CDR1 SGHTA and CDR2 FQGNSA come from the germline V gene. The CDR3 has 16 residues. V was shortened by 2 bases and J by 5 bases, with 19 bases between the two germline ends. The CDR3 nucleotides read TGTGCCAGCAGCTTAAACCCCGGGTCTAGTGGCCACGAGCAGTACTTC. Protein sequence: CASSLNPGSSGHEQYF.

The V gene is TRBV9, the J gene TRBJ1-2; no firm D call. V lost 4 bases and J lost 1, with 17 bases in between. The CDR3 runs 16 residues. CDR1 is SGDLS and CDR2 is YYNGEE in the germline V gene. The CDR3: CASSPWYREGNYGYTF. CDR3 bases: TGTGCCAGCAGCCCTTGGTATCGGGAAGGTAACTATGGCTACACCTTC.

This clone came up a few times. Other DNA sequences from this sample encode an identical CDR3 as well. The rearrangement uses TRBV2 and TRBJ2-3; D may be TRBD2 (6 bases). Germline V gene data show CDR1 as SNHLY and CDR2 as FYNNEI. V lost 8 bases and J 3 bases, leaving 12 bases between the germline ends. The CDR3 totals 13 residues. CDR3: CASWPGRTDTQYF. The CDR3 coding sequence is TGTGCCAGCTGGCCAGGGAGGACAGATACGCAGTATTTT.

The chain employs TRBV7-6 and TRBJ2-2, with D possibly matching TRBD2 (6 bases). The V gene's germline CDR1 is SGHVS and CDR2 FNYEAQ. The CDR3 has 15 residues. The ends were cut back, 7 bases at V and 6 bases at J, with 18 bases in the middle. Here the CDR3 DNA reads TGTGCCAGCACCGGGGGAAGCAGACTTTCCGGGGAGCTGTTTTTT. Encoded protein: CASTGGSRLSGELFF.